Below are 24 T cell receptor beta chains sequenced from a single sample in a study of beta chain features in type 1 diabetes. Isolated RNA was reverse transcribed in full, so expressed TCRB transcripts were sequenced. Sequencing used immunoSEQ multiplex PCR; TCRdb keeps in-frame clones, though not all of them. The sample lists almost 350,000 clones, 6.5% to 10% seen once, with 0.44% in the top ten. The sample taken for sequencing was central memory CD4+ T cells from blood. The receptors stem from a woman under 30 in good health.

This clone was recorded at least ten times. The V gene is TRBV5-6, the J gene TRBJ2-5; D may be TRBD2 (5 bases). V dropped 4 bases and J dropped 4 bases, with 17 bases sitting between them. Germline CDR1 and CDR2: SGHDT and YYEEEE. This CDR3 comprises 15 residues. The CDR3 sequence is CASSRTGSVGETQYF. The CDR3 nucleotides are TGTGCCAGCAGCCGGACGGGGTCTGTAGGAGAGACCCAGTACTTC. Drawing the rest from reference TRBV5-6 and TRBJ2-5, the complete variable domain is DAGVTQSPTHLIKTRGQQVTLRCSPKSGHDTVSWYQQALGQGPQFIFQYYEEEERQRGNFPDRFSGHQFPNYSSELNVNALLLGDSALYLCASSRTGSVGETQYFGPGTRLLVL.

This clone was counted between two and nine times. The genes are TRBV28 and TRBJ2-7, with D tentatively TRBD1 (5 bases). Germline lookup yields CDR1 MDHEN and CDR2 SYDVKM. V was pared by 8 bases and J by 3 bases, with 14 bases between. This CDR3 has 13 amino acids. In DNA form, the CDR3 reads TGTGCCAGCTCCCCAGGGAATAGCTACGAGCAGTACTTC. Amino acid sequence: CASSPGNSYEQYF.

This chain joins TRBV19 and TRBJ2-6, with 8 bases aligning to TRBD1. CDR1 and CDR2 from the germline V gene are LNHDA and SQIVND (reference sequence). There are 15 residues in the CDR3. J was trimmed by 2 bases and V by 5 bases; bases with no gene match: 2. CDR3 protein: CASSLQGAGANVLTF. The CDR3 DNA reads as TGTGCCAGTAGTCTACAGGGGGCTGGGGCCAACGTCCTGACTTTC. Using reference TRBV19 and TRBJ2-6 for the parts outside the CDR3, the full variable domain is DGGITQSPKYLFRKEGQNVTLSCEQNLNHDAMYWYRQDPGQGLRLIYYSQIVNDFQKGDIAEGYSVSREKKESFPLTVTSAQKNPTAFYLCASSLQGAGANVLTFGAGSRLTVL.

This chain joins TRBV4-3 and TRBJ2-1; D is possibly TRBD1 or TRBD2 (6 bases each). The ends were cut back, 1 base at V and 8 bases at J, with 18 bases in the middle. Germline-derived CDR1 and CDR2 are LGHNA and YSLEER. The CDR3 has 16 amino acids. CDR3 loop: CASSQVGVSGAHEQFF. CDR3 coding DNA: TGCGCCAGCAGCCAAGTGGGGGTCTCGGGGGCCCATGAGCAGTTCTTC.

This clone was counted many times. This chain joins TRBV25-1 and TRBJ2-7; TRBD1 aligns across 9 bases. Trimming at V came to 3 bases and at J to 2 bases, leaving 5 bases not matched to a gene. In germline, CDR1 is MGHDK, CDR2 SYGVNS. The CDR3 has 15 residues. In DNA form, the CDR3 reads TGTGCCAGCAGTGACCCCACAGGGGGCCCCTACGAGCAGTACTTC. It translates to CASSDPTGGPYEQYF.

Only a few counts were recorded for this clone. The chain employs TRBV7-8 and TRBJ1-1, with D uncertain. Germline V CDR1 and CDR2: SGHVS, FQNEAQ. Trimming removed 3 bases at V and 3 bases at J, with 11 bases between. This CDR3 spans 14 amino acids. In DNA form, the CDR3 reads TGTGCCAGCAGCTTGCGGAGGTGGGACACTGAAGCTTTCTTT. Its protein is CASSLRRWDTEAFF.

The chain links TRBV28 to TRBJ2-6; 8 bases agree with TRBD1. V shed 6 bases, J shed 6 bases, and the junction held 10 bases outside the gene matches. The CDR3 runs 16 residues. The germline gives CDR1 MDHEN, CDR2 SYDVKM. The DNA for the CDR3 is TGTGCCAGCAGCCCCTCCAGGGGGCAGATGGCCAACGTCCTGACTTTC. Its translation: CASSPSRGQMANVLTF. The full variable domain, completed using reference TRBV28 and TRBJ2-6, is DVKVTQSSRYLVKRTGEKVFLECVQDMDHENMFWYRQDPGLGLRLIYFSYDVKMKEKGDIPEGYSVSREKKERFSLILESASTNQTSMYLCASSPSRGQMANVLTFGAGSRLTVL.

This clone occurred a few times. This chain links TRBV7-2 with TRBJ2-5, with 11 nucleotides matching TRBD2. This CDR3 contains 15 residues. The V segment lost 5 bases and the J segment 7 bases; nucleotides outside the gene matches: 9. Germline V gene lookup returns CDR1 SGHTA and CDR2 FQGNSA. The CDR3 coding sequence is TGTGCCAGCAGCCCCGGACTAGCGGGTTCCGGGACCCAGTACTTC. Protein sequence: CASSPGLAGSGTQYF.

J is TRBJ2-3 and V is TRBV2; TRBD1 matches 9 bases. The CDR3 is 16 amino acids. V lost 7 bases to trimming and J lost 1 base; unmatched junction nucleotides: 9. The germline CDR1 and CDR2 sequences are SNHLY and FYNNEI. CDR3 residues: CASNSGTGMGTDTQYF. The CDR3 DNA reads TGTGCCAGCAACTCCGGGACAGGGATGGGCACAGATACGCAGTATTTT. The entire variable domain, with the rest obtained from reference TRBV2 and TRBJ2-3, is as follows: EPEVTQTPSHQVTQMGQEVILRCVPISNHLYFYWYRQILGQKVEFLVSFYNNEISEKSEIFDDQFSVERPDGSNFTLKIRSTKLEDSAMYFCASNSGTGMGTDTQYFGPGTRLTVL.

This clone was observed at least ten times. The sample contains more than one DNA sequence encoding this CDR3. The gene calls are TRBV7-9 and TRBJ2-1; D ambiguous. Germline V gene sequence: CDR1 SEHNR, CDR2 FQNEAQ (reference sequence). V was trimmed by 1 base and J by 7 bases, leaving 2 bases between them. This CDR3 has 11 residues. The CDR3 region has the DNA TGTGCCAGCAGCTTAGTGAATGAGCAGTTCTTC. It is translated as CASSLVNEQFF. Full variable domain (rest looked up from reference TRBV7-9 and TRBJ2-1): DTGVSQNPRHKITKRGQNVTFRCDPISEHNRLYWYRQTLGQGPEFLTYFQNEAQLEKSRLLSDRFSAERPKGSFSTLEIQRTEQGDSAMYLCASSLVNEQFFGPGTRLTVL.

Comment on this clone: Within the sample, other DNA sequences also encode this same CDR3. DNA for the CDR3: TGTGCCAGCAGCCTGTCAGGTCCGGAGACCCAGTACTTC. It yields the protein CASSLSGPETQYF. This sequence joins TRBV7-2 and TRBJ2-5; D is unresolved. Germline loops: CDR1 SGHTA, CDR2 FQGNSA. This CDR3 has 13 amino acids. V was clipped by 5 bases and J by 5 bases, with 12 bases between them.

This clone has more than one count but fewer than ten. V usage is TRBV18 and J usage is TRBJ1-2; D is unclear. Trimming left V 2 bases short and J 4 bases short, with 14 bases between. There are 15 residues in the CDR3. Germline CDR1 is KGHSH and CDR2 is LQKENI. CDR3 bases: TGTGCCAGCTCACCATATTCGGAGGGTAGCTATGGCTACACCTTC. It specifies CASSPYSEGSYGYTF.

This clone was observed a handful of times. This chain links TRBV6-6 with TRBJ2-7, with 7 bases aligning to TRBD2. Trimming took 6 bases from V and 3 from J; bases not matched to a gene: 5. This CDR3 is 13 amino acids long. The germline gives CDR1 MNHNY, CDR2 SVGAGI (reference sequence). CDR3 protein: CASSQRDLYEQYF. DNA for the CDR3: TGTGCCAGCAGCCAGCGGGACCTCTACGAGCAGTACTTC.

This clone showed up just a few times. CDR3 in DNA: TGTGCCAGCAGCCAAACAAGCGGACCCCAAGAGACCCAGTACTTC. Its translation is CASSQTSGPQETQYF. The rearrangement joins TRBV4-2 to TRBJ2-5; a weak D match, TRBD2 (5 bases). The CDR3 is made up of 15 amino acids. V lost 2 bases and J lost 1, with 11 bases in between. Germline lookup yields CDR1 LGHNA and CDR2 YNFKEQ.

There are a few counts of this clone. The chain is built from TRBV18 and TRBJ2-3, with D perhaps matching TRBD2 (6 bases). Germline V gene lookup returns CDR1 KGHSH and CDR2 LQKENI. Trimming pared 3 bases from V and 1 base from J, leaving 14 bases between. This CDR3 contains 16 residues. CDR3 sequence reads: CASSPPGLERTDTQYF. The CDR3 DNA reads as TGTGCCAGCTCACCCCCGGGACTGGAACGCACAGATACGCAGTATTTT.

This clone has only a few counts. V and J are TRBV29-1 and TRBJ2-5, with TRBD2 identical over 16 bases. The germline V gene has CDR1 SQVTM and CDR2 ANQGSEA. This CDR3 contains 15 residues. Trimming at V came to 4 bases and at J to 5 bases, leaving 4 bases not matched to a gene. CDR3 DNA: TGCAGCGTTGGAGTGGGACTAGCGGGAGGGGAGACCCAGTACTTC. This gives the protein CSVGVGLAGGETQYF. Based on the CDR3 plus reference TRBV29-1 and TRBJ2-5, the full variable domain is SAVISQKPSRDICQRGTSLTIQCQVDSQVTMMFWYRQQPGQSLTLIATANQGSEATYESGFVIDKFPISRPNLTFSTLTVSNMSPEDSSIYLCSVGVGLAGGETQYFGPGTRLLVL.

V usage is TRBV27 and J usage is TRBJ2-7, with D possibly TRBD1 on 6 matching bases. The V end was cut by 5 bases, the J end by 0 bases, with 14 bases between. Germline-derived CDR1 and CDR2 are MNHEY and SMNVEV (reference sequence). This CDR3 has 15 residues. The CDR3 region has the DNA TGTGCCAGCAGTGTCGGGACACCCAACTCCTACGAGCAGTACTTC. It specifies CASSVGTPNSYEQYF.

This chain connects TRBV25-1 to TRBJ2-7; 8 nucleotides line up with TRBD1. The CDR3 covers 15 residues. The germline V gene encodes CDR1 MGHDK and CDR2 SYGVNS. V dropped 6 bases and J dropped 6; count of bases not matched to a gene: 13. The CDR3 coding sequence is TGTGCCAGCAGGGAAGGACAGGGACTCGCCTCCGAGCAGTACTTC. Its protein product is CASREGQGLASEQYF.

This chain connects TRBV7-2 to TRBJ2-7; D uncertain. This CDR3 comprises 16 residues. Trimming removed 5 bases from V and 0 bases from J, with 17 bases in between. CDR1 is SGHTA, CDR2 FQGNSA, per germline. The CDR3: CASSLPGGRSSYEQYF. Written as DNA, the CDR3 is TGTGCCAGCAGCCTACCAGGTGGCCGCAGCTCCTACGAGCAGTACTTC.

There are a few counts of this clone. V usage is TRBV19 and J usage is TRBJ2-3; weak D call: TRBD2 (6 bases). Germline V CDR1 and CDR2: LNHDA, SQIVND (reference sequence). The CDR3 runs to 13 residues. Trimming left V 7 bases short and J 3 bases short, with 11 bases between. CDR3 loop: CASKSEGTDTQYF. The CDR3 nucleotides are TGTGCCAGTAAATCGGAGGGAACAGATACGCAGTATTTT.

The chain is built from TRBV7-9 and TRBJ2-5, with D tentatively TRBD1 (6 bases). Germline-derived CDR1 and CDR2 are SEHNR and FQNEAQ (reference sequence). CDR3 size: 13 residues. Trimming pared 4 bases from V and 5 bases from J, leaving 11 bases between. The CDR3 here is CASSSQGWETQYF. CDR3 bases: TGTGCCAGCAGCTCCCAGGGGTGGGAGACCCAGTACTTC.

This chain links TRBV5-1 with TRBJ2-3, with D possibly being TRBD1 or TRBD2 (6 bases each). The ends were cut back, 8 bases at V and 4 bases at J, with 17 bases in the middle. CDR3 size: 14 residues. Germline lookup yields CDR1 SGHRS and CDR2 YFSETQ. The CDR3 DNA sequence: TGCGCCAGTCGAGCGCAGGGGAGGCCAGATACGCAGTATTTT. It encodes CASRAQGRPDTQYF. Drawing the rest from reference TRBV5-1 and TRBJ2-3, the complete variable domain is KAGVTQTPRYLIKTRGQQVTLSCSPISGHRSVSWYQQTPGQGLQFLFEYFSETQRNKGNFPGRFSGRQFSNSRSEMNVSTLELGDSALYLCASRAQGRPDTQYFGPGTRLTVL.

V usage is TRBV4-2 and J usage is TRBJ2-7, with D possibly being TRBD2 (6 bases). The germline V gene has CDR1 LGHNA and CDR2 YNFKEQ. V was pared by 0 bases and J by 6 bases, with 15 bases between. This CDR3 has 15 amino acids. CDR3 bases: TGTGCCAGCAGCCAAGATGGAGGGGCCCTACGCGAGCAGTACTTC. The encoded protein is CASSQDGGALREQYF.

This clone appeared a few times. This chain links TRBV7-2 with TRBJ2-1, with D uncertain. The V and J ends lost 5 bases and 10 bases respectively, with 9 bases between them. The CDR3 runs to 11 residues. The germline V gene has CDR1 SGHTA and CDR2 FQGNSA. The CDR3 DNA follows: TGTGCCAGCAGCGCCATGAGGGAGCAGTTCTTC. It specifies CASSAMREQFF.